This T cell receptor (beta chain) stems from a study of OX40 agonist ivuxolimab in advanced cancers. About the investigation overall: Ivuxolimab, which targeted the costimulatory receptor OX40 (CD134), was an agonistic, fully human IgG2 monoclonal antibody. Partial responses occurred in three dose-escalation patients, of whom one had hepatocellular carcinoma and two had cutaneous melanoma. Peripheral TCRbeta sequencing was intended to test whether TCR sequence diversity was altered and clonal T-cell expansion was caused by ivuxolimab. Intravenous ivuxolimab was administered to patients every 2 weeks at six dose levels: 0.01, 0.1, 0.3, 1.5, 3 and 10 mg/kg. The paper describes the monotherapy dose-escalation part (N of about 47 patients) of the phase I trial of ivuxolimab. Of the approximately 50 dose-escalation patients, hepatocellular carcinoma was present in 19, melanoma in roughly 15, renal cell carcinoma in 9 and head and neck cancer in 9. In the dose-escalation cohort, roughly 80% of patients were male, and the mean age was roughly 60 years, with a range of roughly 20 to 79. Prior anti-PD-1, anti-PD-L1 or anti-CTLA-4 therapy was permitted, and checkpoint inhibitors had been received by roughly 42% of dose-escalation patients.

Notes on this clone: There is no known antigen for this receptor. Per-nucleotide qualities are absent, and no much larger clonotype sits a single base away.

Patients with autoimmune disease history or receiving systemic immunosuppression were excluded from the trial. Peripheral blood for TCR sequencing was collected from all dose cohorts at baseline, on cycle 4 day 1, and on cycle 7 day 1. The samples were drawn from a first-in-human, open-label, multicenter phase I dose-escalation trial of ivuxolimab. Adults with locally advanced or metastatic melanoma, renal cell carcinoma, hepatocellular carcinoma or head and neck squamous cell carcinoma were enrolled in the trial. Before TCR sequencing, CD4+ T cells and CD8+ T cells were sorted from peripheral blood as separate populations. V drops 5 bases and J drops 2 bases, leaving 9 bases in between. Reading the germline V gene gives CDR1 MNHNS and CDR2 SASEGT. From the cysteine up to the phenylalanine, the CDR3 has a length of 14 residues. Only CDR3 DNA is held: 42 bases, read in frame from base 1. For sequencing of the TCRbeta CDR3 region, genomic DNA was extracted from the sorted cells. The immunoSEQ Assay was used for sequencing of TCRbeta CDR3 regions. TCRdb took over this immuneACCESS table, retaining in-frame rearrangements with V and J assigned. Such tables are incomplete; in checked studies, under half of the missing clones stem from an unresolved V gene, and the remainder is unexplained. The sample yields fewer than 70,000 clones; about 90% were counted once. The leading ten clones occupy 3.5% to 5% of the sample.

Study-wide findings and limitations: Which antigens the clonally expanded peripheral T cells were specific for was not determined. Low levels of normalized T-cell clonal expansion were also seen in some nonresponding patients. In the 0.1-3.0 mg/kg groups, partial responders were among the patients with the lowest normalized peripheral clonal expansion, particularly in CD8+ T cells. After ivuxolimab, expanded clones were on average more numerous among CD8+ T cells than among CD4+ T cells. Clonal expansion of both CD4+ and CD8+ blood T cells was observed from baseline to week 6 at doses 0.1 to 3.0 mg/kg.

The source material was CD4+ or CD8+ T cells sorted from blood, sampled in a trial of the OX40 agonist ivuxolimab. This clonotype was obtained from an adult with an advanced solid tumor such as melanoma, head and neck, liver or kidney cancer. The sequence is built from TRBV6-1 and TRBJ1-4; 6 matching bases give a weak D call of TRBD1. The nucleotides read TGTGCCAGCAGTTCAGGGGCTACTAATGAAAAACTGTTTTTT. It is translated as CASSSGATNEKLFF.